This T cell receptor beta chain was observed in a study of cytomegalovirus exposure and HLA in healthy donors. Overall study: Genetic ancestry analysis placed about 84% of the roughly 400 donors that were genotyped in the Caucasian-associated cluster. Study-wide results and limits: Within an earlier analysis, most TCR beta V segments proved productive either about 87% or about 30% of the time. In a later analysis, parvovirus B19, influenza, CMV and Epstein-Barr virus appeared linked to several top co-occurrence clusters.

Germline loops: CDR1 MNHEY, CDR2 SMNVEV (reference sequence). CDR3 length: 18 amino acids. The germline V and J ends were trimmed by 0 bases and 0 bases, with 17 bases remaining between them. As concerns this clone: Its specificity is not known.

Vbeta (60) and Jbeta (13) primers were used in the PCR. The protocol was immunoSEQ multiplex PCR, while the TCRdb copy is restricted to in-frame clones and leaves out a portion. Here the sample spans 250,000 or so clones, approximately 91% being singletons. The rearrangement uses TRBV27 and TRBJ1-2; D is perhaps TRBD1 (5 bases). Sequencing input: PBMCs. The sequence derives from a girl between 2 and 10 years old in good health and CMV-seronegative. This CDR3 is CASSLSGGGQGSNYGYTF. In DNA, the CDR3 is TGTGCCAGCAGTTTATCCGGCGGTGGGCAGGGTTCTAACTATGGCTACACCTTC.